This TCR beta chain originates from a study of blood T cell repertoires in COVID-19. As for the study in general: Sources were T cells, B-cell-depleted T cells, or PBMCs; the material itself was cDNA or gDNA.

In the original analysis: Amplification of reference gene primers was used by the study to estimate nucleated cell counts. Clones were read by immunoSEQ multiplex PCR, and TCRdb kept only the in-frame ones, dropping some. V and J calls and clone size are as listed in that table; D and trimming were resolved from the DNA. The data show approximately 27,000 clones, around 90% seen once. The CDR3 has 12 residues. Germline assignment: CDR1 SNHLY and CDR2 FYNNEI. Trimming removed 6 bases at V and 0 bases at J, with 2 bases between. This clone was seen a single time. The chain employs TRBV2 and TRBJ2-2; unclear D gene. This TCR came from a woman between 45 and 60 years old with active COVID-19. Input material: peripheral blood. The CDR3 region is CASSTNTGELFF. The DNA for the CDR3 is TGTGCCAGCAGCACGAACACCGGGGAGCTGTTTTTT.